This T cell receptor beta chain stems from a study of T cell changes during pregnancy in multiple sclerosis. TCRdb's copy holds only in-frame clones and misses some; the assay was immunoSEQ multiplex PCR. Of 50,000 or so clones listed, roughly 92% are singletons. The germline V and J ends were trimmed by 4 bases and 1 base, with 7 bases remaining between them. Germline V CDR1 and CDR2: KGHSH, LQKENI. The CDR3 has 13 amino acids. The source was CD4+ T cells from peripheral blood mononuclear cells, collected in the third trimester of pregnancy. The TCR sequence derives from a female donor with multiple sclerosis, enrolled in a pregnancy study. J is TRBJ2-5 and V is TRBV18; no clear D gene. The CDR3 reads CASSRELQETQYF. CDR3 nucleotides: TGTGCCAGCTCACGCGAACTCCAAGAGACCCAGTACTTC. Full variable domain (rest looked up from reference TRBV18 and TRBJ2-5): NAGVMQNPRHLVRRRGQEARLRCSPMKGHSHVYWYRQLPEEGLKFMVYLQKENIIDESGMPKERFSAEFPKEGPSILRIQQVVRGDSAAYFCASSRELQETQYFGPGTRLLVL.